Detailed here is one T cell receptor beta chain. This specimen belongs to a study of blood T cell repertoires in COVID-19. Study details: From T cells, B-cell-depleted T cells, or PBMCs came the material, which was cDNA or gDNA.

The authors' processing: Quantification of nucleated cells was approximated via reference gene primer amplification. Using immunoSEQ multiplex PCR, the repertoire was profiled, and TCRdb retains in-frame clones only, with some absent. V and J calls and clone size are given by that table; D and trimming were obtained from the DNA. The data hold roughly 250,000 clones, with more than 60% observed a single time. The junction had 10 bases not matched to a gene; V was cut back by 8 bases and J by 0 bases. CDR3 size: 17 residues. Germline assignment: CDR1 MGHRA and CDR2 YSYEKL. This chain joins TRBV4-1 and TRBJ1-6; 7 nucleotides match TRBD1. Source material: peripheral blood. The receptor comes from a middle-aged woman with active or convalescent COVID-19. CDR3 in amino acids: CASRAGTAHSYNSPLHF. CDR3 nucleotide sequence: TGCGCCAGCCGAGCCGGGACAGCCCACTCCTATAATTCACCCCTCCACTTT.